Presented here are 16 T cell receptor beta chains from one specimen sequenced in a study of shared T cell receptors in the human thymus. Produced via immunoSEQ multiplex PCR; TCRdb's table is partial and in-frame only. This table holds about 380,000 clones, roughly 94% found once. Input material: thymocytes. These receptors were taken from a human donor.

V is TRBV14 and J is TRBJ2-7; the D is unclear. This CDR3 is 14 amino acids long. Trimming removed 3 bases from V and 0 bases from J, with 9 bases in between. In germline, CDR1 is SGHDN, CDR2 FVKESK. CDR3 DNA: TGTGCCAGCAGCCAGGGAAAGAGCTCCTACGAGCAGTACTTC. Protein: CASSQGKSSYEQYF.

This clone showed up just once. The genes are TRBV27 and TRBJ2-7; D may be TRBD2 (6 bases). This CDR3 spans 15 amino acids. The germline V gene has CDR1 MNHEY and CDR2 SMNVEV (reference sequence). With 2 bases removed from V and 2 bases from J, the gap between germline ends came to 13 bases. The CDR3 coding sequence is TGTGCCAGCAGTTTAAAGGGCGGGAAAGCCTACGAGCAGTACTTC. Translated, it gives CASSLKGGKAYEQYF.

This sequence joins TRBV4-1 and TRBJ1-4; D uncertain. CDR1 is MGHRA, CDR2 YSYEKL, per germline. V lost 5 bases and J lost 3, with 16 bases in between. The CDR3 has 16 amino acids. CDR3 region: CASSAPLGRANEKLFF. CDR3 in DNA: TGCGCCAGCAGCGCCCCCCTAGGGAGGGCTAATGAAAAACTGTTTTTT.

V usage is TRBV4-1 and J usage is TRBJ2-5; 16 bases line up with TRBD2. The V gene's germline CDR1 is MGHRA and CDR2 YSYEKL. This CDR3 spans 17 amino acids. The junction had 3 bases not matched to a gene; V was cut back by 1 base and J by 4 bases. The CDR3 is CASSQGGLAGGPETQYF. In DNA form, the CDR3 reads TGCGCCAGCAGCCAAGGGGGACTAGCGGGAGGGCCAGAGACCCAGTACTTC.

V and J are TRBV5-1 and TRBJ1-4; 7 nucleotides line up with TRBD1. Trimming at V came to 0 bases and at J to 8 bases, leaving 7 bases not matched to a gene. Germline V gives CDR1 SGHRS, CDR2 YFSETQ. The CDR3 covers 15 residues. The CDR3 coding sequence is TGCGCCAGCAGCTTGGGACAGGGAGGCATGGAAAAACTGTTTTTT. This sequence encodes CASSLGQGGMEKLFF. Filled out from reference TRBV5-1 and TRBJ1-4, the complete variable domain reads KAGVTQTPRYLIKTRGQQVTLSCSPISGHRSVSWYQQTPGQGLQFLFEYFSETQRNKGNFPGRFSGRQFSNSRSEMNVSTLELGDSALYLCASSLGQGGMEKLFFGSGTQLSVL.

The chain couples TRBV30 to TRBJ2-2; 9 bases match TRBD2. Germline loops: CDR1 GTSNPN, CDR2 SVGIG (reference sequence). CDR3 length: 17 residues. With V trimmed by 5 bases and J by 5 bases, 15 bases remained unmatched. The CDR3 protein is CAWSPRLAGPRTGELFF. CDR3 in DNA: TGTGCCTGGTCCCCAAGGCTAGCGGGGCCAAGGACCGGGGAGCTGTTTTTT.

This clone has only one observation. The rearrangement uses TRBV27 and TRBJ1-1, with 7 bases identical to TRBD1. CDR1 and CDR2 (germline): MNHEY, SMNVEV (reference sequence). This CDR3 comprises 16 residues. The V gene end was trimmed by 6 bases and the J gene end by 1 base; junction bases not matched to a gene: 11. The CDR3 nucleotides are TGTGCCAGCAGCCCTCCTCCCCACAGGGGGAACACTGAAGCTTTCTTT. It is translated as CASSPPPHRGNTEAFF.

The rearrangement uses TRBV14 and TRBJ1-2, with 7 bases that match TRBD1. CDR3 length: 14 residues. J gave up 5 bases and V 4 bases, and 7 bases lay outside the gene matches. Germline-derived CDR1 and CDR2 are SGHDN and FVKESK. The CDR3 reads CASSPTGQTYGYTF. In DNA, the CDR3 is TGTGCCAGCAGCCCCACGGGACAGACGTATGGCTACACCTTC.

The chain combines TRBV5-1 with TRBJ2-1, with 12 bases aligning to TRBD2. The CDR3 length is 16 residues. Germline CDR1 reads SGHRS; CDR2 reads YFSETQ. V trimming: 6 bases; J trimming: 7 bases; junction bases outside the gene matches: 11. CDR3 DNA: TGCGCCAGCACCCTCAGACTAGCGGGGGAGAGTAATGAGCAGTTCTTC. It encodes CASTLRLAGESNEQFF.

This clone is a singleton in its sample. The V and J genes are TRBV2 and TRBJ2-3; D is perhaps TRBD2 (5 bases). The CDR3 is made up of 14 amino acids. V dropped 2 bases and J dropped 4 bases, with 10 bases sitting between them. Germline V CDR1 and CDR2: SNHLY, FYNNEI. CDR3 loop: CASSETGYADTQYF. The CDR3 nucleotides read TGTGCCAGCAGTGAAACGGGATACGCAGATACGCAGTATTTT.

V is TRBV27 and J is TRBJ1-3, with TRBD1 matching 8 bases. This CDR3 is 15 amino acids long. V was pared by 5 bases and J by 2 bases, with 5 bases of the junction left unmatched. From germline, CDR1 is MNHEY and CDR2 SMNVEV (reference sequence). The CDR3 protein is CASSLTGETGNTIYF. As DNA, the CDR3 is TGTGCCAGCAGTCTGACAGGGGAAACTGGAAACACCATATATTTT.

The CDR3 DNA follows: TGTGCCAGCAGCTCCCTTGGGGGGAGGGCCAACGCGCAGTATTTT. Amino acids: CASSSLGGRANAQYF. The rearrangement uses TRBV7-9 and TRBJ2-3; the match to TRBD2 covers 7 bases. Germline loops: CDR1 SEHNR, CDR2 FQNEAQ (reference sequence). Trimming removed 4 bases from V and 10 bases from J; junction bases left unmatched: 14. CDR3 length: 15 residues.

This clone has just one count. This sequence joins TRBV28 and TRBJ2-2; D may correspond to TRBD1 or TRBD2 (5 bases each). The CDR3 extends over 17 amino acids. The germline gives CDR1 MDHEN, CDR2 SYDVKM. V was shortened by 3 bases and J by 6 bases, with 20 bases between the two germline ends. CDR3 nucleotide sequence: TGTGCCAGCAGTTTTCGGCTGGGACCAACTAAGGCCGGGGAGCTGTTTTTT. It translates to CASSFRLGPTKAGELFF.

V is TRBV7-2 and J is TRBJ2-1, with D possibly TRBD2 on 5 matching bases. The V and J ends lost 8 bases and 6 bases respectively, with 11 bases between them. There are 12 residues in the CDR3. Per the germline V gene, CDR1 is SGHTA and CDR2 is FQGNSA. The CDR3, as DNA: TGTGCCAGCGCAGACGGAGGCAATGAGCAGTTCTTC. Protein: CASADGGNEQFF.

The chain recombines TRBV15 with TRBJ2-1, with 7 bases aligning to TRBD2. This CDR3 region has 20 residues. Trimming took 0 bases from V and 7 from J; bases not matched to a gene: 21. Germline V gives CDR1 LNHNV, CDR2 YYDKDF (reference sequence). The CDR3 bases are TGTGCCACCAGCAGAGACGATGTGACTAGCCCTTACGAGGGAGGGAATGAGCAGTTCTTC. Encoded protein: CATSRDDVTSPYEGGNEQFF.

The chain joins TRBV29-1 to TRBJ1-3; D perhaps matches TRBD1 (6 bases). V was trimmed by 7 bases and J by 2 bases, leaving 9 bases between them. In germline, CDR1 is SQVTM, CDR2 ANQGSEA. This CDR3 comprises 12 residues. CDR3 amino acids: CSGRGTGNTIYF. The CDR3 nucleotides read TGCAGCGGGAGGGGGACTGGAAACACCATATATTTT.